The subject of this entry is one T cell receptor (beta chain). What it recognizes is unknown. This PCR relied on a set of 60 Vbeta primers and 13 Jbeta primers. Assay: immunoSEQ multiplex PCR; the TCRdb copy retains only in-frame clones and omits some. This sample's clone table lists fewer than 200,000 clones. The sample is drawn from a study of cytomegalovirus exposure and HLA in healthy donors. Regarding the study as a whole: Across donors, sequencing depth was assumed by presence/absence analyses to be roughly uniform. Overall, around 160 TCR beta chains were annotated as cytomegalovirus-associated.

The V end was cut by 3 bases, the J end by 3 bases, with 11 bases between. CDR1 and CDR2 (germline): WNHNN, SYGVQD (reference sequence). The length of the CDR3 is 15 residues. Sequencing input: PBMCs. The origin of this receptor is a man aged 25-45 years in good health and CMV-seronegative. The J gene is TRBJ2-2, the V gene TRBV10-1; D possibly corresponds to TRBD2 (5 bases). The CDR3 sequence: CASSDRTSHTGELFF. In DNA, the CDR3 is TGCGCCAGCAGTGATCGGACTTCCCACACCGGGGAGCTGTTTTTT.